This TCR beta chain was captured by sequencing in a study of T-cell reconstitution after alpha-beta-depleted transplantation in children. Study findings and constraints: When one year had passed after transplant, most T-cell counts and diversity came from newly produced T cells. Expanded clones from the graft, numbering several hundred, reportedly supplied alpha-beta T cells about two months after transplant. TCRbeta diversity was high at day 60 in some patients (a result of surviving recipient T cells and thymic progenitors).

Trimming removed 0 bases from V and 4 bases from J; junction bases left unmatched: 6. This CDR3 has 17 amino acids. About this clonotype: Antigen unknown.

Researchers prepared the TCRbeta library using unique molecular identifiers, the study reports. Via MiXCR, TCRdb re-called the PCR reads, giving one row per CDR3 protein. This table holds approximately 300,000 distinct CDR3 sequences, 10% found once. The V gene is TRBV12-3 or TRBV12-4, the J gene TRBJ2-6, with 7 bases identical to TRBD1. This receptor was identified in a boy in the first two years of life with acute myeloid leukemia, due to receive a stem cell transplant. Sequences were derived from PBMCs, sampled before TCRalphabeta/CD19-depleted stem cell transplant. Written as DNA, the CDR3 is TGTGCCAGCAGTTTAGCGCCGAGGGGGCACGGGGCCAACGTCCTGACTTTC. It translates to CASSLAPRGHGANVLTF.